A selection of T cell receptor beta chains follows, all from one sample in a study of human CD8 memory T cell subsets. TCRdb reanalyzed the 5' RACE reads, giving one entry per CDR3 protein sequence and no DNA. Its listing shows about 4,300 distinct CDR3 sequences. The sequencing input was CD8+ T cells from PBMCs. These receptors originate from a human donor in good health. Both conserved end residues are part of each CDR3. Fields, in order: V gene, J gene, clone size, CDR3 protein. Clone size is not always given. Where it is, it says once, few, many or a class for expanded clones.

V: TRBV20-1; J: TRBJ1-2; size: medium-sized; CDR3: CSASQATNYGYTF
V: TRBV28; J: TRBJ2-7; size: medium-sized; CDR3: CASKIGQGGYEQYF
V: TRBV13; J: TRBJ2-1; size: .; CDR3: CASSPGQHFGNEQFF
V: TRBV9; J: TRBJ2-1; size: .; CDR3: CASSVASSPSYNEQFF
V: TRBV28; J: TRBJ2-3; size: medium-sized; CDR3: CASSSRSGSLLDTQYF
V: TRBV7-9; J: TRBJ1-2; size: .; CDR3: CASSLLGQGAYGYTF
V: TRBV5-8; J: TRBJ2-2; size: .; CDR3: CASSTGLAGVLVGELFF
V: TRBV14; J: TRBJ2-2; size: .; CDR3: CASSQPGTSRNTGELFF
V: TRBV20-1; J: TRBJ2-4; size: medium-sized; CDR3: CSVQVGAGNIQYF
V: TRBV7-2; J: TRBJ2-7; size: .; CDR3: CASSSKPGQLYEQYF
V: TRBV20-1; J: TRBJ2-5; size: medium-sized; CDR3: CSAKGQGGDQETQYF
V: TRBV27; J: TRBJ1-2; size: .; CDR3: CASSLAPTTVNYGYTF
V: TRBV7-9; J: TRBJ1-1; size: .; CDR3: CASSPYLGTEAFF
V: TRBV3-1; J: TRBJ2-2; size: .; CDR3: CASSVIRGTGELFF
V: TRBV20-1; J: TRBJ1-5; size: .; CDR3: CSARSDGISNQPQHF
V: TRBV20-1; J: TRBJ2-1; size: .; CDR3: CSAPRGLAGGPGVDEQFF